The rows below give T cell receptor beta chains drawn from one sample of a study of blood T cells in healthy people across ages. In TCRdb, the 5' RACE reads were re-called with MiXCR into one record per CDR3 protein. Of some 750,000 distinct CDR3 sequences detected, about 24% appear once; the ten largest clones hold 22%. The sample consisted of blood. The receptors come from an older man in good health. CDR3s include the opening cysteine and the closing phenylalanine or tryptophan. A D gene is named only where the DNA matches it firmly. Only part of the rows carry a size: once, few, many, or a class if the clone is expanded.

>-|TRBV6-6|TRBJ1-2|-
TGTGCCAGCAGTTACGGGTCACAAGGTCCCCTAGGCTACACCTTC
CASSYGSQGPLGYTF
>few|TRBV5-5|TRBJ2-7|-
TGTGCCAGCAGCTTGTGGGGCCCCTACGAGCAGTACTTC
CASSLWGPYEQYF
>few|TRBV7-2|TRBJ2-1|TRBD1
TGTGCCAGCAGCGTCCGGGACAGGAGAAGGCAAGAGCAGTTCTTC
CASSVRDRRRQEQFF
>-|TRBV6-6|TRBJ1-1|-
TGTGCCAGTTTCCTAGGGGGTCCCATGAACACTGAAGCTTTCTTT
CASFLGGPMNTEAFF
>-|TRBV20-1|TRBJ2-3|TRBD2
TGCAGTGCGTTAGCGGGAGGGACCACAGATACGCAGTATTTT
CSALAGGTTDTQYF
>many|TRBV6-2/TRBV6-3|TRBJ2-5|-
TGTGCCAGCAGTTATCTCCCGAGGGGGATACAAGAGACCCAGTACTTC
CASSYLPRGIQETQYF
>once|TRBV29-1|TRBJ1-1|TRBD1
TGCAGCGTAGAAACCAGGGGGATGAACACTGAAGCTTTCTTT
CSVETRGMNTEAFF
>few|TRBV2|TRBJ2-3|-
TGTGCCAGCAAAGAAGGACAGAACACAGGTACGCAGTATTTT
CASKEGQNTGTQYF
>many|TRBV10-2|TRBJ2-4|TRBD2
TGCGCCAGCCTCACTAGCGGGAAGGGAAACATTCAGTACTTC
CASLTSGKGNIQYF
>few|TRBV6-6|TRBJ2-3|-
TGTGCCAGCAGTTACGACTTCACAGATACGCAGTATTTT
CASSYDFTDTQYF
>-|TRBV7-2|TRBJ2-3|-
TGTGCCAGCACCCTCACCGGGGACCCCGGCACAGATACGCAGTATTTT
CASTLTGDPGTDTQYF
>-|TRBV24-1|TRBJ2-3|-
TGTGCCACCGGAATGCGGGACATGGCAGATACGCAGTATTTT
CATGMRDMADTQYF
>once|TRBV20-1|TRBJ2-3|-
TGCAGTGCAAAGGTAGAAAGCACAGATCCGCAGTATTTT
CSAKVESTDPQYF
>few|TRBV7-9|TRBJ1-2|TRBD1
TGTGCCAGCAGCTTAGGTGCGGGACAGGGCGGCTACACCTTC
CASSLGAGQGGYTF
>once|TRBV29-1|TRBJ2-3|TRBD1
TGCAGCGTTCAGGGGGCCGACGATACGCAGTATTTT
CSVQGADDTQYF
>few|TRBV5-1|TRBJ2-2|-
TGCGCCAGCAGCTTGCGGGTCGGCGGCCTCGGGACCGGGGAGCTGTTTTTT
CASSLRVGGLGTGELFF
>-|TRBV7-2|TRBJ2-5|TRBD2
TGTGCCAGCAGCTTAAGTTCGGCTAGCGGGGGCCAAGAGACCCAGTACTTC
CASSLSSASGGQETQYF
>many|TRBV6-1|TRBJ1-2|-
TGTGCCAGCAGTGAAGCTCCGGGTGGTAACTATGGCTACACCTTC
CASSEAPGGNYGYTF